These T cell receptor beta chains were read from a single sample in a study of cytomegalovirus exposure and HLA in healthy donors. This table comes from immunoSEQ multiplex PCR, and its TCRdb copy is limited to in-frame clones, with some not included. The sample lists over 200,000 clones, over 75% occurring once. The material sequenced was PBMCs. The receptors were sampled from a human donor in good health. Each CDR3 is given without its conserved first and last residue. Fields, in order: CDR3 length, V gene, J gene, CDR3 protein.

cdr3_length: 15; v_call: TRBV4-3; j_call: TRBJ1-3; cdr3_aa: ASSHPRVHPSGNTIY
cdr3_length: 15; v_call: TRBV11-2; j_call: TRBJ1-4; cdr3_aa: ASSLDWGTPTNEKLF
cdr3_length: 11; v_call: TRBV19; j_call: TRBJ2-7; cdr3_aa: ASSIDRGYEQY
cdr3_length: 15; v_call: TRBV28; j_call: TRBJ2-7; cdr3_aa: ASSRSGGSGRAYEQY
cdr3_length: 12; v_call: TRBV25-1; j_call: TRBJ2-1; cdr3_aa: ASTRGQGRDEQF
cdr3_length: 9; v_call: TRBV29-1; j_call: TRBJ2-7; cdr3_aa: SVGGNYEQY
cdr3_length: 12; v_call: TRBV9; j_call: TRBJ1-1; cdr3_aa: ASSVGGERPEAF
cdr3_length: 10; v_call: TRBV19; j_call: TRBJ2-5; cdr3_aa: ASSSSGETQY
cdr3_length: 15; v_call: TRBV7-9; j_call: TRBJ2-7; cdr3_aa: ASSFSGTSTRSYEQY
cdr3_length: 14; v_call: TRBV19; j_call: TRBJ2-1; cdr3_aa: ASSIAASNTYNEQF
cdr3_length: 12; v_call: TRBV19; j_call: TRBJ1-4; cdr3_aa: ASSDRGGNEKLF
cdr3_length: 12; v_call: TRBV6-5; j_call: TRBJ1-2; cdr3_aa: ASSLTEGSSGYT
cdr3_length: 14; v_call: TRBV19; j_call: TRBJ1-2; cdr3_aa: ASSINLRTGGYGYT
cdr3_length: 12; v_call: TRBV7-2; j_call: TRBJ1-5; cdr3_aa: ASSLQGSNQPQH
cdr3_length: 14; v_call: TRBV25-1; j_call: TRBJ1-3; cdr3_aa: ASSDYGGLYGNTIY
cdr3_length: 12; v_call: TRBV9; j_call: TRBJ2-2; cdr3_aa: ASSTQEGAGELF
cdr3_length: 14; v_call: TRBV5-8; j_call: TRBJ2-3; cdr3_aa: ASSLVGGPNPHTQY
cdr3_length: 15; v_call: TRBV4-2; j_call: TRBJ2-3; cdr3_aa: ASSQELVAGGTDTQY
cdr3_length: 14; v_call: TRBV19; j_call: TRBJ2-1; cdr3_aa: ASSSGTSPSYNEQF
cdr3_length: 11; v_call: TRBV5-4; j_call: TRBJ1-1; cdr3_aa: ASSLTMNTEAF
cdr3_length: 13; v_call: TRBV7-2; j_call: TRBJ2-3; cdr3_aa: ASSQGGRGTDTQY
cdr3_length: 12; v_call: TRBV6-5; j_call: TRBJ1-4; cdr3_aa: ASSSGQTNEKLF
cdr3_length: 13; v_call: TRBV7-6; j_call: TRBJ2-7; cdr3_aa: ASSGTSGTTYEQY
cdr3_length: 11; v_call: TRBV2; j_call: TRBJ1-2; cdr3_aa: ASSPGQNYGYT
cdr3_length: 12; v_call: TRBV7-8; j_call: TRBJ2-7; cdr3_aa: ASSLASGSYEQY
cdr3_length: 12; v_call: TRBV6-5; j_call: TRBJ2-7; cdr3_aa: ASSRRLAPYEQY
cdr3_length: 14; v_call: TRBV4-1; j_call: TRBJ2-3; cdr3_aa: ASSRTQGSYTDTQY
cdr3_length: 14; v_call: TRBV4-2; j_call: TRBJ1-1; cdr3_aa: ASSQDPGQASLEAF
cdr3_length: 16; v_call: TRBV28; j_call: TRBJ2-1; cdr3_aa: ASSSDGLAGGPYNEQF
cdr3_length: 13; v_call: TRBV7-3; j_call: TRBJ2-1; cdr3_aa: ASSLSAGTYNEQF
cdr3_length: 12; v_call: TRBV5-1; j_call: TRBJ1-4; cdr3_aa: ASHLGAANEKLF
cdr3_length: 13; v_call: TRBV28; j_call: TRBJ1-5; cdr3_aa: ASSLWDSRNQPQH
cdr3_length: 9; v_call: TRBV19; j_call: TRBJ1-5; cdr3_aa: ASGPGEPQH
cdr3_length: 14; v_call: TRBV13; j_call: TRBJ2-6; cdr3_aa: ASSSSGLGGANVLT
cdr3_length: 13; v_call: TRBV5-5; j_call: TRBJ2-7; cdr3_aa: ASLYRLGHNYEQY
cdr3_length: 14; v_call: TRBV7-9; j_call: TRBJ2-2; cdr3_aa: ASSPGTSRNTGELF
cdr3_length: 13; v_call: TRBV7-2; j_call: TRBJ2-1; cdr3_aa: ASLPRLASYNEQF
cdr3_length: 13; v_call: TRBV4-2; j_call: TRBJ2-7; cdr3_aa: ASSQAPSQTYEQY
cdr3_length: 12; v_call: TRBV6-1; j_call: TRBJ2-1; cdr3_aa: ATETSSKGNEQF